A single sample is the source of the 6 T cell receptor beta chains below, sequenced in a study of CD8 T cells in Susac syndrome. Random hexamers were used to reverse transcribe the RNA input (about 0.45 to 1 ug). TCRdb processed the immunoSEQ multiplex PCR reads anew with MiXCR; each CDR3 protein has one entry. Of about 90,000 distinct CDR3 sequences listed, approximately 92% are singletons. Specimen: CD8+ T cells from PBMCs. The receptors come from a human donor in good health.

The rearrangement uses TRBV5-6 and TRBJ1-2; D remains unclear. The CDR3 is 14 residues long. Between the trimmed V and J ends, which lost 2 bases and 3 bases, there was a span of 11 bases. Per the germline V gene, CDR1 is SGHDT and CDR2 is YYEEEE. The CDR3 nucleotides read TGTGCCAGCAGCTTTGGCAGGTCACACTATGGCTACACCTTC. It yields the protein CASSFGRSHYGYTF.

The table lists this clonotype with a few counts. The chain has TRBV7-2 and TRBJ1-3; no firm D call. The ends were cut back, 6 bases at V and 4 bases at J, with 4 bases in the middle. Per germline, CDR1 SGHTA and CDR2 FQGNSA. The CDR3 is 11 amino acids. CDR3: CASSSGNTIYF. CDR3 bases: TGTGCCAGCAGTTCGGGAAACACCATATATTTT.

The gene calls are TRBV29-1 and TRBJ1-6; TRBD1 is a possible D gene (6 bases). The V end lost 3 bases, the J end lost 2 bases, and 20 bases lay between the germline ends. Germline-derived CDR1 and CDR2 are SQVTM and ANQGSEA. The CDR3 loop spans 18 amino acids. CDR3: CSVDLSPGTPAYNSPLHF. The CDR3 bases are TGCAGCGTTGACCTCTCCCCCGGGACACCAGCCTATAATTCACCCCTCCACTTT.

The V gene is TRBV15, the J gene TRBJ1-5, with 7 bases matching TRBD1. This CDR3 has 15 amino acids. Trimming removed 5 bases from V and 4 bases from J; junction bases left unmatched: 8. Per the germline V gene, CDR1 is LNHNV and CDR2 is YYDKDF (reference sequence). The CDR3 region has the DNA TGTGCCACCAGCGGAACAGGGGCTCTTAATCAGCCCCAGCATTTT. Its protein product is CATSGTGALNQPQHF.

The genes are TRBV12-3 or TRBV12-4 and TRBJ2-1; no clear D. The CDR3 has 15 residues. Deletions cut 6 bases from V and 2 bases from J, with 14 bases between. Here the CDR3 reads CASSWTGHPYNEQFF. CDR3 sequence (DNA): TGTGCCAGCAGCTGGACCGGGCATCCCTACAATGAGCAGTTCTTC.

The rearrangement uses TRBV2 and TRBJ2-7; D gene unclear. Per the germline V gene, CDR1 is SNHLY and CDR2 is FYNNEI. This CDR3 comprises 13 residues. Trimming took off 0 bases at V and 3 bases at J, with 6 bases between the two ends. The CDR3 here is CASSEAGNYEQYF. Here the CDR3 DNA reads TGTGCCAGCAGTGAAGCTGGCAACTACGAGCAGTACTTC.